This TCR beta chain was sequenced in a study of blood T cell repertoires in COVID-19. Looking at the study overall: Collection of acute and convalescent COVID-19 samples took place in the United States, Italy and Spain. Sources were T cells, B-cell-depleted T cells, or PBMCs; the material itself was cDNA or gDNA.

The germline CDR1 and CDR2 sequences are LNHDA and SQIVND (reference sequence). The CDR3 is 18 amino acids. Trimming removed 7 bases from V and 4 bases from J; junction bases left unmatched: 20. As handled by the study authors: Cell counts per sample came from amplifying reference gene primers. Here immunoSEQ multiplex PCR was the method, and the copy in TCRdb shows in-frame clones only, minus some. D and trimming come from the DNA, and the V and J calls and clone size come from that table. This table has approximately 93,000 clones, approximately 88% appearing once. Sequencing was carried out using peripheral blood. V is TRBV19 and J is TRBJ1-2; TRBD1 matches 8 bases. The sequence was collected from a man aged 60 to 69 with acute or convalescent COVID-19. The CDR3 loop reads CASTPNGQGGGPLYGYTF. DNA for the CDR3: TGTGCCAGTACCCCGAACGGACAGGGAGGAGGCCCGCTCTATGGCTACACCTTC.